Listed here are 3 T cell receptor beta chains from one sample, sequenced in a study of blood T cell repertoires in COVID-19. Assay: immunoSEQ multiplex PCR; the TCRdb copy retains only in-frame clones and omits some. The sample lists about 110,000 clones; more than 70% were seen once. The sequencing input was peripheral blood. The receptors come from a woman aged 45-65 years with acute or convalescent COVID-19.

CDR3 sequence (DNA): TGTGCCACCAGTGATGGGCAGCCATACAATGAGCAGTTCTTC. Translation: CATSDGQPYNEQFF. The genes are TRBV24-1 and TRBJ2-1; D is ambiguous. Germline V gives CDR1 KGHDR, CDR2 SFDVKD. The CDR3 extends over 14 amino acids. Trimming left V 3 bases short and J 4 bases short, with 9 bases between.

The chain joins TRBV11-2 to TRBJ2-5; TRBD1 matches 8 bases. CDR3 length equals 13 residues. From germline, CDR1 is SGHAT and CDR2 FQNNGV. Trimming removed 5 bases from V and 2 bases from J; junction bases left unmatched: 1. This CDR3 reads CASSRDRQETQYF. DNA for the CDR3: TGTGCCAGCAGCCGGGACAGGCAAGAGACCCAGTACTTC.

V and J are TRBV19 and TRBJ2-7; 9 bases agree with TRBD2. V shed 3 bases and J 2 bases; nucleotides not matched to a gene: 2. Germline lookup yields CDR1 LNHDA and CDR2 SQIVND (reference sequence). The CDR3 totals 14 residues. CDR3 protein: CASSMTSGTYEQYF. CDR3 sequence (DNA): TGTGCCAGTAGTATGACTAGCGGAACCTACGAGCAGTACTTC.